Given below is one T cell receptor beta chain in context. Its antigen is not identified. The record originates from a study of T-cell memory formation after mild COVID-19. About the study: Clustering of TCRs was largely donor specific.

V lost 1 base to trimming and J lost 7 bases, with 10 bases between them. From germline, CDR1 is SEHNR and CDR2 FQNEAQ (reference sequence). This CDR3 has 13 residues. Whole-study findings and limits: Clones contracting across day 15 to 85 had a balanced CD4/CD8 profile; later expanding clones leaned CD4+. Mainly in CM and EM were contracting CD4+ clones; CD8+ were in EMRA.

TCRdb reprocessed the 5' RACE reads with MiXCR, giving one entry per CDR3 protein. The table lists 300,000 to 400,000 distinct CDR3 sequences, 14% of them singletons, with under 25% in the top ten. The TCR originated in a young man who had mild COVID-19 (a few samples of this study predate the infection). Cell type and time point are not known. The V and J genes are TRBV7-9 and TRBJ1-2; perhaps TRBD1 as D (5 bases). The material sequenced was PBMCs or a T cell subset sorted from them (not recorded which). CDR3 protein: CASSLGGTSGYTF. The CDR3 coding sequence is TGTGCCAGCAGCTTAGGGGGCACGAGTGGCTACACCTTC. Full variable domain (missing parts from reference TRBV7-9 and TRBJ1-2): DTGVSQNPRHKITKRGQNVTFRCDPISEHNRLYWYRQTLGQGPEFLTYFQNEAQLEKSRLLSDRFSAERPKGSFSTLEIQRTEQGDSAMYLCASSLGGTSGYTFGSGTRLTVV.